This T cell receptor beta chain stems from a study of cytomegalovirus exposure and HLA in healthy donors. Primers: 60 Vbeta forward and 13 Jbeta reverse. Measured with immunoSEQ multiplex PCR; TCRdb has only the in-frame clones, and not every one. The table has 60,000 to 75,000 clones, roughly two thirds seen once. This clone was counted only a few times. Its antigen is still unknown. Germline CDR1 and CDR2: MGHDK and SYGVNS. Trimming stripped 2 bases from V and 6 bases from J, with 10 bases between. This CDR3 region has 13 residues. Study results and limitations: Researchers reported in a later analysis that common viral pathogens appeared linked to several top clusters.

The TCR originated in a man aged 50-60 years in good health and CMV-seronegative. The specimen sequenced was PBMCs. The chain joins TRBV25-1 to TRBJ1-2; TRBD1 is a possible D gene (5 bases). CDR3 protein: CASSEEGADGYTF. For the CDR3, the DNA is TGTGCCAGCAGTGAAGAAGGGGCTGATGGCTACACCTTC.